This T cell receptor beta chain stems from a study of radiation and T cells in renal cell carcinoma. Overall study context: Nephrectomy followed 15 Gy stereotactic body radiation by 4 weeks. Study-wide findings and caveats: In blood, top tumor clones expanded by 2 weeks, shrinking by 4. Without pretreatment biopsies, baseline tumor clonotype presence was undetermined.

Repertoires were generated with immunoSEQ multiplex PCR, while TCRdb's copy carries only in-frame clones and drops some. The sample shows 100,000 to 150,000 clones, around 81% of them seen only once. On this clone itself: Its antigen is unknown.

The CDR3 consists of 16 residues. CDR1 is LNHDA and CDR2 is SQIVND in the germline V gene (reference sequence). V shed 7 bases and J shed 0 bases, with 15 bases lying between them. Time point in this sample: blood 2 weeks post-SBRT. Treatment: 15 Gy SBRT to primary tumor, nephrectomy 4 weeks later. This renal cell carcinoma was of the clear cell type. The clonotype was recovered from a middle-aged man with renal cell carcinoma. The specimen comprised blood, sampled from a patient whose treatment included radiotherapy and nephrectomy. The chain recombines TRBV19 with TRBJ1-4, with D unresolved. CDR3 region: CASISGKGPTNEKLFF. The DNA for the CDR3 is TGTGCCAGTATATCTGGGAAGGGCCCAACTAATGAAAAACTGTTTTTT.